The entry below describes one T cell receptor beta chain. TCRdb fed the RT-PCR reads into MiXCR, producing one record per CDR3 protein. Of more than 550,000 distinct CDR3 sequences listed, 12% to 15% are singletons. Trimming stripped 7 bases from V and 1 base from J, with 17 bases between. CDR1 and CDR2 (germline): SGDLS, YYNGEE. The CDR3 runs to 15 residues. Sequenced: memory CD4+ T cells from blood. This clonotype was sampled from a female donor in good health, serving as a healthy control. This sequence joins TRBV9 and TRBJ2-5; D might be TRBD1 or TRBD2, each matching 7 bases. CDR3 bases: TGTGCCAGCGGGGGAGGGGGCGCCGGCCAAGAGACCCAGTACTTC. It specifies CASGGGGAGQETQYF.